The T cell receptor beta chain under discussion was sequenced for a study of T cell changes during pregnancy in multiple sclerosis. Sequencing used immunoSEQ multiplex PCR; TCRdb keeps in-frame clones, though not all of them. The sample comprises about 36,000 clones, 91% of which are singletons, and 0.47% rests with the top ten. The sequence was obtained from a female donor in good health, enrolled as a control in a pregnancy study. This material consisted of CD4+ T cells from peripheral blood mononuclear cells, taken in the second trimester of pregnancy.

The CDR3 DNA is TGTGCCAGCAGCTTGCGGGGGGGGCACGGCTACACCTTC. This encodes CASSLRGGHGYTF. The V and J genes are TRBV5-4 and TRBJ1-2, with D possibly being TRBD1 (6 bases). Deletions cut 1 base from V and 8 bases from J, with 12 bases between. The CDR3 extends over 13 amino acids. Germline V CDR1 and CDR2: SGHNT, YYREEE (reference sequence). The variable domain in full, completed from reference TRBV5-4 and TRBJ1-2, reads ETGVTQSPTHLIKTRGQQVTLRCSSQSGHNTVSWYQQALGQGPQFIFQYYREEENGRGNFPPRFSGLQFPNYSSELNVNALELDDSALYLCASSLRGGHGYTFGSGTRLTVV.